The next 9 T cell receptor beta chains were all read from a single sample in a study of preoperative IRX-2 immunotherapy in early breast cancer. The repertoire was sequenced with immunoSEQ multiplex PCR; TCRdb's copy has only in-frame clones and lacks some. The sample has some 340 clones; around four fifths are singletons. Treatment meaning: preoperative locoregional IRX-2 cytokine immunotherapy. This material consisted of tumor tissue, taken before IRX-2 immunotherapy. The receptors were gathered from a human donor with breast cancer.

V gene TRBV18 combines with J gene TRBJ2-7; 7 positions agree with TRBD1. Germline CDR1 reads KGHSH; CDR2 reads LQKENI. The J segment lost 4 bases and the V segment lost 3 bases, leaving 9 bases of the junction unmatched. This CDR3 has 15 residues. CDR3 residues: CASSPPTGKGYEQYF. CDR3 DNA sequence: TGTGCCAGCTCACCCCCGACAGGGAAAGGGTACGAGCAGTACTTC.

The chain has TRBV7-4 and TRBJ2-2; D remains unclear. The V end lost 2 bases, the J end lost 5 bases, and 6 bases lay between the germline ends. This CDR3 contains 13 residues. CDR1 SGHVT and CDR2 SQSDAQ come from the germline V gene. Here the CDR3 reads CASSLRLTGELFF. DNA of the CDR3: TGTGCCAGCAGCTTACGGCTTACCGGGGAGCTGTTTTTT.

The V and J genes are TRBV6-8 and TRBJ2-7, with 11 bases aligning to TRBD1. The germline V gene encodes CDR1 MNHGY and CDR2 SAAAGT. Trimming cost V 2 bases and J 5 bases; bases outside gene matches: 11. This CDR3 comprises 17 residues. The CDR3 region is CASSYRDRGVLVHEQYF. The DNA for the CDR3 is TGTGCCAGCAGTTACCGGGACAGGGGGGTACTGGTCCACGAGCAGTACTTC.

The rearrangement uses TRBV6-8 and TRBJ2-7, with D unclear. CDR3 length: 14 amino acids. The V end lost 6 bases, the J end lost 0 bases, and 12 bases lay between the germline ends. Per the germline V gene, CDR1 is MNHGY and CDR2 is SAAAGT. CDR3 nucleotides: TGTGCCAGCAGCGTCGAGCCTCGCTCCTACGAGCAGTACTTC. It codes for CASSVEPRSYEQYF.

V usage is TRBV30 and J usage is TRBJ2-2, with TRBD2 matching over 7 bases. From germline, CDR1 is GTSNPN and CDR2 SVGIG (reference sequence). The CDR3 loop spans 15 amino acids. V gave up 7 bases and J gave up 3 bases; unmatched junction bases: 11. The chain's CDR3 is CALHSGTIHTGELFF. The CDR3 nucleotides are TGTGCCTTACACTCTGGGACTATACACACCGGGGAGCTGTTTTTT.

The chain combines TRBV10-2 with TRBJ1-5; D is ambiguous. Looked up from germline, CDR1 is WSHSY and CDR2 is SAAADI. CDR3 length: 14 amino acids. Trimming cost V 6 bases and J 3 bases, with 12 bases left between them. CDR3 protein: CASSFDTANQPQHF. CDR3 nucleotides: TGCGCCAGCAGCTTCGACACCGCCAATCAGCCCCAGCATTTT.

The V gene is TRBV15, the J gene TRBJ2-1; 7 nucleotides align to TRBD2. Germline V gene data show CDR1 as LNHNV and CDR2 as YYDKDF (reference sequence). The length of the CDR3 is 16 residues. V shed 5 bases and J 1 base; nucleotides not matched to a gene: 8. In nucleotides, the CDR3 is TGTGCCACCAGCGGTCTTGGCGGGAGTTCCTACAATGAGCAGTTCTTC. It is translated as CATSGLGGSSYNEQFF.

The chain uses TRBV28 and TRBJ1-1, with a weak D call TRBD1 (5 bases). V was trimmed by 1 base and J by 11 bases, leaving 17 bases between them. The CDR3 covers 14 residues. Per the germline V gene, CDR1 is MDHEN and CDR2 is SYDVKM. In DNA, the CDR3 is TGTGCCAGCAGTTTATATGAGGGCCCGGGACGGGCTTTCTTT. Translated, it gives CASSLYEGPGRAFF.

The CDR3 reads CASSQGTGLSGANVLTF. The CDR3 DNA reads as TGTGCCAGCAGTCAAGGGACAGGTCTTTCTGGGGCCAACGTCCTGACTTTC. The chain joins TRBV11-3 to TRBJ2-6; 8 nucleotides line up with TRBD1. Germline loops: CDR1 SGHNT, CDR2 YENEEA. This CDR3 region has 17 residues. J was trimmed by 1 base and V by 6 bases; bases with no gene match: 8.